This T cell receptor beta chain was recorded in a study of cytomegalovirus exposure and HLA in healthy donors. About this clone: The antigen is unknown.

Broader study findings: CMV serostatus stood as the only immune exposure information on hand.

60 Vbeta and 13 Jbeta primers were used in PCR. Here immunoSEQ multiplex PCR was the method, and the copy in TCRdb shows in-frame clones only, minus some. The repertoire includes 150,000 to 250,000 clones, around four fifths of them detected once, and 6.5% sits in the top ten. The sequenced material came from PBMCs. This receptor was taken from a woman between 45 and 65 years old in good health and CMV-seropositive.

CDR3 DNA: TGTGCCAGCAGTGTTGCAGGGTCACTCACAGATACGCAGTATTTT. Its translation: CASSVAGSLTDTQYF. The chain recombines TRBV2 with TRBJ2-3; D might be TRBD1 (5 bases). Germline V gene lookup returns CDR1 SNHLY and CDR2 FYNNEI. Trimming cost V 4 bases and J 2 bases, with 13 bases left between them. The CDR3 extends over 15 amino acids.